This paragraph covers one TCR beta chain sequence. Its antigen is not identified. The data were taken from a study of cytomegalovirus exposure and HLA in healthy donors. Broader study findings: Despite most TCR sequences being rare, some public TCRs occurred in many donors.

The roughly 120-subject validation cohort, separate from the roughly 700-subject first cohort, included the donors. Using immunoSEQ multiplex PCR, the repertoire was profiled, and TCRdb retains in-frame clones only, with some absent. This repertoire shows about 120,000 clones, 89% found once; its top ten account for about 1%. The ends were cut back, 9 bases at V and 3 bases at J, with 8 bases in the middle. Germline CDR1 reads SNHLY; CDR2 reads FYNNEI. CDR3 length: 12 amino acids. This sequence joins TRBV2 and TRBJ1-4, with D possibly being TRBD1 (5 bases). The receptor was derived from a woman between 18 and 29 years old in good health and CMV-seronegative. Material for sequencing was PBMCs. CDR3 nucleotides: TGTGCCAGTCGACAGCCTAATGAAAAACTGTTTTTT. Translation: CASRQPNEKLFF.